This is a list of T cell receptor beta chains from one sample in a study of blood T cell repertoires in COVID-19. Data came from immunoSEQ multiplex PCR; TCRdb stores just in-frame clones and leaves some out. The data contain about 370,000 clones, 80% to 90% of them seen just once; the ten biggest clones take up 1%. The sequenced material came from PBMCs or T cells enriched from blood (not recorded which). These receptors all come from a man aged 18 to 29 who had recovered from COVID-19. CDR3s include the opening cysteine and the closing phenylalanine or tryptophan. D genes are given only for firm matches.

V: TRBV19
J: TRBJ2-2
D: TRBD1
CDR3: CASSPPGTGRTGELFF
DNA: TGTGCCAGTAGTCCCCCAGGGACAGGTCGCACCGGGGAGCTGTTTTTT

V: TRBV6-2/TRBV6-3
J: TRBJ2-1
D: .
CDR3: CASSYAQGRAHSYNEQFF
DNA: TGTGCCAGCAGTTATGCTCAGGGCAGGGCACACTCCTACAATGAGCAGTTCTTC

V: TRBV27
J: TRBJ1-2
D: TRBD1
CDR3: CASSLLRDRDHGYTF
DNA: TGTGCCAGCAGTCTACTCCGGGACAGGGATCATGGCTACACCTTC

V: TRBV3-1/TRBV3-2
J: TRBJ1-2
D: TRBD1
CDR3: CASSGRSGTGGHGYTF
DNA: TGTGCCAGCAGCGGGCGCTCTGGGACAGGGGGGCATGGCTACACCTTC

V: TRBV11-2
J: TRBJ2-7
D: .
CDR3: CASSLTGSLPYEQYF
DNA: TGTGCCAGCAGCCTCACAGGTTCACTCCCCTACGAGCAGTACTTC

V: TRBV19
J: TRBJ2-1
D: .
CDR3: CASIDPGGRHEQFF
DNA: TGTGCCAGTATCGATCCTGGGGGCCGACATGAGCAGTTCTTC

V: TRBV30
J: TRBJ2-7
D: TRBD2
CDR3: CAWSGGRTSGITYEQYF
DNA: TGTGCCTGGAGTGGGGGGAGGACTAGCGGCATAACCTACGAGCAGTACTTC

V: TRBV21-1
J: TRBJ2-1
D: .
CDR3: CASSKGLTSGRRYNEQFF
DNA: TGTGCCAGCAGCAAAGGGTTGACTAGCGGGAGGCGATACAATGAGCAGTTCTTC

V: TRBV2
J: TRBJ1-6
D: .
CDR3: CASKGQGNSPLHF
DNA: TGTGCCAGCAAAGGGCAGGGAAATTCACCCCTCCACTTT

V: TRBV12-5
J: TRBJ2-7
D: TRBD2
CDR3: CASGRGTSGSYEQYF
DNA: TGTGCTAGTGGCCGCGGGACTAGCGGATCCTACGAGCAGTACTTC

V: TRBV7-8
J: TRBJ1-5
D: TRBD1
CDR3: CASSASTGNQPQHF
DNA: TGTGCCAGCAGCGCATCGACAGGGAATCAGCCCCAGCATTTT

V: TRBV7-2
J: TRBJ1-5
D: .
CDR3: CASSLDPLFGGQPQHF
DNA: TGTGCCAGCAGCTTAGACCCGTTGTTCGGAGGTCAGCCCCAGCATTTT

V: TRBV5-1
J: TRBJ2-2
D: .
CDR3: CASSFELASGELFF
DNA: TGCGCCAGCAGCTTCGAGTTAGCTTCCGGGGAGCTGTTTTTT

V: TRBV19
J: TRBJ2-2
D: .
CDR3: CASSKSSGELFF
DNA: TGTGCCAGTAGTAAGAGTTCCGGGGAGCTGTTTTTT